This T cell receptor (beta chain) emerged from a study of OX40 agonist ivuxolimab in advanced cancers. Study-level background: Ivuxolimab was a fully human IgG2 agonistic monoclonal antibody targeting the costimulatory receptor OX40 (CD134). Intravenous ivuxolimab was administered to patients every 2 weeks at six dose levels: 0.01, 0.1, 0.3, 1.5, 3 and 10 mg/kg. Among the 52 dose-escalation patients, about 19 had hepatocellular carcinoma, about 15 melanoma, 9 renal cell carcinoma and 9 head and neck cancer. In the dose-escalation cohort, around 80% of patients were male, and the mean age was roughly 56 years with a range of roughly 20 to 80. Prior anti-PD-1, anti-PD-L1 or anti-CTLA-4 therapy was permitted, and checkpoint inhibitors had been received by less than 45% of dose-escalation patients. Partial responses occurred in three dose-escalation patients, of whom one had hepatocellular carcinoma and two had cutaneous melanoma. Peripheral TCRbeta sequencing aimed to test whether ivuxolimab altered TCR sequence diversity and caused clonal T-cell expansion. The monotherapy dose-escalation portion (N ≈ 50 patients) of the phase I ivuxolimab trial is reported in the paper.

A word on this clone: It has no known antigen specificity. No qualities accompany the bases; no much larger clone lies one base away.

Genomic DNA was extracted from sorted cells for sequencing of the TCRbeta CDR3 region. The immunoSEQ Assay was used for sequencing of TCRbeta CDR3 regions. Entries here come from immuneACCESS through TCRdb and include only in-frame sequences with V and J called. Some clones fail to appear in such tables; in the studies checked, an unresolved V gene covers under half of the shortfall, and the cause of the remainder is unknown. The sample table contains about 76,000 clones; only one count was recorded for about 85% of them. The top ten hold 3.1% of the sample. The germline V gene gives CDR1 as MDHEN and CDR2 as SYDVKM. The CDR3 spans 12 residues, from the cysteine through the phenylalanine. Only the CDR3 portion is preserved as DNA: 36 bases, with reading frame beginning at the first base. V is shortened by 4 bases, J by 3 bases, and the region joining them spans 7 bases. The paper's findings and limits, for the study overall: In partial responders in the 0.1-3.0 mg/kg groups, normalized peripheral clonal expansion was found to be among the lowest, especially among CD8+ T cells. Clonal expansion of both CD4+ and CD8+ blood T cells was observed from baseline to week 6 at doses 0.1 to 3.0 mg/kg. The antigen specificity of the peripheral T cells that underwent clonal expansion was not determined. Low levels of normalized T-cell clonal expansion were also seen in some patients who did not respond. On average, CD8+ T cells showed more expanded clones than CD4+ T cells after ivuxolimab.

Patients with a history of autoimmune disease or receiving systemic immunosuppression were excluded from the trial. Peripheral blood for TCR sequencing was drawn from every dose cohort at baseline, at cycle 4 day 1 and at cycle 7 day 1. The samples were drawn from a first-in-human, open-label, multicenter phase I dose-escalation trial of ivuxolimab. Adults with locally advanced or metastatic head and neck squamous cell, hepatocellular, melanoma or renal cell carcinoma were enrolled in the trial. CD4+ and CD8+ T cells were sorted separately from peripheral blood before TCR sequencing. This sequence was found in an adult with an advanced solid tumor such as melanoma, head and neck, liver or kidney cancer. The sequencing here drew on CD4+ or CD8+ T cells sorted from blood, taken in a trial of the OX40 agonist ivuxolimab. Recombination joined TRBV28 with TRBJ2-7, with no D gene named confidently. The CDR3 here reads CASSYGLYEQYF. The DNA sequence is as follows: TGTGCCAGCAGTTACGGGCTCTACGAGCAGTACTTC.